The 24 T cell receptor beta chains listed next were all sequenced from one sample in a study of T cells in Graves' hyperthyroidism and ophthalmopathy (dated by TCRdb to between 2018 and 2020). Library preparation used multiplex PCR. The sample was run on an Illumina HiSeq 2000. Amplification of TCR beta CDR3 regions was carried out from RNA transcripts. The first round of RT-PCR for the TCR CDR3 was performed with the HTBI primer set and the Qiagen OneStep RT-PCR kit. The public reads were run again by TCRdb, first through fastp at Q25 and then through MiXCR, and only productive beta chains were kept. CDR3 protein duplicates are merged, each entry listing the most common genes and DNA. In this sample the table shows a few hundred thousand distinct CDR3 sequences, roughly 50% of which occur a single time. Around 8% of the sample lies in the top ten. Specimen: peripheral blood or thyroid tissue (not recorded which). These receptors all stem from a woman between 18 and 30 years old with Graves' hyperthyroidism.

Ten or more counts support this clonotype. The J gene is TRBJ2-2, the V gene TRBV5-1; 15 bases agree with TRBD2. This CDR3 has 18 amino acids. From germline, CDR1 is SGHRS and CDR2 YFSETQ. V dropped 4 bases and J dropped 0; count of bases not matched to a gene: 4. CDR3 region: CASSPGTSGRSNTGELFF. The CDR3 region has the DNA TGCGCCAGCAGCCCTGGGACTAGCGGGAGGTCGAACACCGGGGAGCTGTTTTTT. Using reference TRBV5-1 and TRBJ2-2 for the parts outside the CDR3, the full variable domain is KAGVTQTPRYLIKTRGQQVTLSCSPISGHRSVSWYQQTPGQGLQFLFEYFSETQRNKGNFPGRFSGRQFSNSRSEMNVSTLELGDSALYLCASSPGTSGRSNTGELFFGEGSRLTVL.

This clonotype was counted between two and nine times. The J gene is TRBJ1-1, the V gene TRBV2; D gene unclear. Germline CDR1 reads SNHLY; CDR2 reads FYNNEI. This CDR3 is built from 14 residues. The germline V and J ends were trimmed by 2 bases and 3 bases, with 10 bases remaining between them. The CDR3 region is CASSEMDGYTEAFF. CDR3 sequence (DNA): TGTGCCAGCAGTGAAATGGACGGGTACACTGAAGCTTTCTTT.

The V and J genes are TRBV5-1 and TRBJ2-3; maybe TRBD1 (6 bases). The CDR3 runs to 17 residues. Per the germline V gene, CDR1 is SGHRS and CDR2 is YFSETQ. Deletions cut 1 base from V and 0 bases from J, with 15 bases between. CDR3 in amino acids: CASSLSTGSTSTDTQYF. The CDR3 DNA follows: TGCGCCAGCAGCTTGTCTACAGGGTCTACTAGCACAGATACGCAGTATTTT.

This clonotype was recorded many times. The chain has TRBV12-3 or TRBV12-4 and TRBJ1-2, with D unresolved. This CDR3 has 16 amino acids. Trimming left V 4 bases short and J 3 bases short, with 18 bases between. CDR3 amino acids: CASSSRRRPEDYGYTF. DNA for the CDR3: TGTGCCAGCAGTTCACGACGACGTCCGGAGGACTATGGCTACACCTTC.

The chain links TRBV27 to TRBJ2-2; the D call may be TRBD1 or TRBD2 (6 bases each). The CDR3 contains 14 residues. The germline CDR1 and CDR2 sequences are MNHEY and SMNVEV (reference sequence). The germline V and J ends were trimmed by 6 bases and 7 bases, with 15 bases remaining between them. This CDR3 is CASRFNGGNGELFF. CDR3 coding DNA: TGTGCCAGCAGATTCAACGGGGGCAACGGGGAGCTGTTTTTT.

Concerning this clonotype: At one of its ends the junction is not consistent with the germline gene, which may arise from a read error. This chain links TRBV2 with TRBJ1-2, with D uncertain. Germline V lookup: CDR1 SNHLY, CDR2 FYNNEI. The CDR3 totals 14 residues. The CDR3 region is CTSRGRESSYGYTF. As DNA, the CDR3 is TGTACCAGCAGAGGAAGGGAATCGAGCTATGGCTACACCTTC.

This clonotype was detected ten times or more. This sequence joins TRBV5-4 and TRBJ1-1; no firm D call. CDR1 and CDR2 from the germline V gene are SGHNT and YYREEE (reference sequence). The V end lost 0 bases, the J end lost 1 base, and 7 bases lay between the germline ends. The CDR3 loop spans 14 amino acids. CDR3 residues: CASSLGQTNTEAFF. In DNA form, the CDR3 reads TGTGCCAGCAGCTTGGGACAAACGAACACTGAAGCTTTCTTT. Using reference TRBV5-4 and TRBJ1-1 for the parts outside the CDR3, the full variable domain is ETGVTQSPTHLIKTRGQQVTLRCSSQSGHNTVSWYQQALGQGPQFIFQYYREEENGRGNFPPRFSGLQFPNYSSELNVNALELDDSALYLCASSLGQTNTEAFFGQGTRLTVV.

The chain links TRBV15 to TRBJ2-7, with TRBD1 matching 9 bases. This CDR3 has 13 residues. In germline, CDR1 is LNHNV, CDR2 YYDKDF (reference sequence). J lost 2 bases, V lost 7 bases, and 3 bases had no gene match. The CDR3 loop is CATKGTGTYEQYF. In DNA, the CDR3 is TGTGCCACCAAGGGGACAGGGACCTACGAGCAGTACTTC.

The V gene is TRBV24-1, the J gene TRBJ1-1; D is ambiguous. V lost 12 bases and J 3 bases, leaving 16 bases between the germline ends. Germline V gene data show CDR1 as KGHDR and CDR2 as SFDVKD. The CDR3 covers 13 residues. CDR3: CALATQRYTEAFF. CDR3 nucleotide sequence: TGTGCCCTGGCGACACAGCGCTACACTGAAGCTTTCTTT.

This chain links TRBV4-3 with TRBJ1-6; D is undetermined. CDR1 is LGHNA and CDR2 is YSLEER in the germline V gene. CDR3 length: 12 residues. Trimming cost V 1 base and J 12 bases, with 7 bases left between them. The chain's CDR3 is CASSQVPGPLHF. The DNA for the CDR3 is TGCGCCAGCAGCCAAGTGCCGGGACCCCTCCACTTT.

This clonotype was counted ten times or more. The chain uses TRBV7-6 and TRBJ1-1; D call uncertain. CDR3 length: 15 residues. Per the germline V gene, CDR1 is SGHVS and CDR2 is FNYEAQ. Trimming removed 2 bases from V and 2 bases from J, with 12 bases in between. The CDR3 sequence is CASSLTGPENTEAFF. CDR3 nucleotides: TGTGCCAGCAGCTTAACCGGACCGGAAAACACTGAAGCTTTCTTT.

This clonotype was seen at least ten times. This chain connects TRBV20-1 to TRBJ2-7; D may be TRBD1 (8 bases). The CDR3 consists of 14 residues. The germline V and J ends were trimmed by 7 bases and 7 bases, with 23 bases remaining between them. Germline CDR1 DFQATT, CDR2 SNEGSKA (reference sequence). The CDR3 region is CSVLSEDREGEQYF. In DNA form, the CDR3 reads TGCAGTGTCCTATCAGAGGACAGGGAGGGGGAGCAGTACTTC.

The V call is TRBV29-1, the J call TRBJ1-5; 10 nucleotides align to TRBD1. Germline trimming cut 3 bases from V and 7 bases from J; bases unmatched to any gene: 6. The CDR3 extends over 14 amino acids. Germline V gene sequence: CDR1 SQVTM, CDR2 ANQGSEA. The CDR3 nucleotides are TGCAGCGTTGATACACGGACAGGGGGGCAGCCCCAGCATTTT. Protein product: CSVDTRTGGQPQHF. The full variable domain, completed using reference TRBV29-1 and TRBJ1-5, is SAVISQKPSRDICQRGTSLTIQCQVDSQVTMMFWYRQQPGQSLTLIATANQGSEATYESGFVIDKFPISRPNLTFSTLTVSNMSPEDSSIYLCSVDTRTGGQPQHFGDGTRLSIL.

The V and J genes are TRBV29-1 and TRBJ2-7; D is perhaps TRBD2 (6 bases). V lost 3 bases and J 4 bases, leaving 16 bases between the germline ends. This CDR3 region has 14 residues. In germline, CDR1 is SQVTM, CDR2 ANQGSEA. CDR3 sequence: CSVDRDGGDYEQYF. CDR3 DNA sequence: TGCAGCGTTGACCGGGACGGGGGTGATTACGAGCAGTACTTC.

Regarding this clonotype: Because the CDR3's place on the DNA is in doubt, the DNA is left out and the CDR3 is given as listed by TCRdb. The CDR3 loop is CASSDRLAGNCFF. This rearrangement joins TRBV2 to TRBJ1-4. The CDR3 is 13 residues long, ends included. Germline V gives CDR1 SNHLY, CDR2 FYNNEI.

The DNA of the CDR3 is TGTGCCAGCAGTAAGGACAGGGTGAAAGACTATGGCTACACCTTC. It is translated as CASSKDRVKDYGYTF. The chain employs TRBV25-1 and TRBJ1-2, with TRBD1 matching 8 bases. The CDR3 consists of 15 residues. Germline V lookup: CDR1 MGHDK, CDR2 SYGVNS. J was trimmed by 3 bases and V by 5 bases; bases with no gene match: 8.

To note about this clonotype: One end of the junction fails to match germline, which may point to a read error. In DNA form, the CDR3 reads TGCGCCAGCAGTGGGGTCCCGAATTCACCCCTCCACTTT. Translation gives CASSGVPNSPLHF. The chain recombines TRBV2 with TRBJ1-6; the D is unclear. Germline CDR1 reads SNHLY; CDR2 reads FYNNEI. The length of the CDR3 is 13 residues.

Only a few counts were recorded for this clonotype. The chain recombines TRBV27 with TRBJ1-2; D unresolved. Per germline, CDR1 MNHEY and CDR2 SMNVEV (reference sequence). The CDR3 sequence is 14 residues long. Trimming took 4 bases from V and 3 from J, leaving 12 bases between them. The CDR3 region has the DNA TGTGCCAGCAGTTCAGATCACAGAGACTATGGCTACACCTTC. It yields the protein CASSSDHRDYGYTF.

This clonotype was counted many times. J is TRBJ2-2 and V is TRBV7-2; no reliable D call. Deletions cut 6 bases from V and 2 bases from J, with 13 bases between. Germline CDR1 SGHTA, CDR2 FQGNSA. CDR3 size: 15 residues. The CDR3 DNA sequence: TGTGCCAGCAGTCACGGCGGAGCTAACACCGGGGAGCTGTTTTTT. Encoded protein: CASSHGGANTGELFF.

This clonotype was picked up many times. The chain recombines TRBV6-2 or TRBV6-3 with TRBJ1-5, with a weak D call TRBD1 (5 bases). Per germline, CDR1 MNHEY and CDR2 SVGEGT. Trimming took off 8 bases at V and 4 bases at J, with 9 bases between the two ends. The CDR3 totals 12 residues. The CDR3: CASSQGNQPQHF. Written as DNA, the CDR3 is TGTGCCAGCTCGCAGGGTAATCAGCCCCAGCATTTT.

The genes are TRBV7-3 and TRBJ1-2; 7 bases map to TRBD1. This CDR3 spans 19 amino acids. V was clipped by 5 bases and J by 2 bases; unmatched bases: 20. Germline CDR1 and CDR2: SGHTA and FQGTGA. This CDR3 reads CASSQMLRGFGGQNYGYTF. DNA for the CDR3: TGTGCCAGCAGCCAAATGCTTCGTGGTTTTGGGGGACAGAACTATGGCTACACCTTC. The variable domain in full, completed from reference TRBV7-3 and TRBJ1-2, reads GAGVSQTPSNKVTEKGKYVELRCDPISGHTALYWYRQSLGQGPEFLIYFQGTGAADDSGLPNDRFFAVRPEGSVSTLKIQRTERGDSAVYLCASSQMLRGFGGQNYGYTFGSGTRLTVV.

This clonotype was counted many times. The chain employs TRBV6-5 and TRBJ1-2; unclear D gene. Germline CDR1 is MNHEY and CDR2 is SVGAGI. Trimming stripped 0 bases from V and 6 bases from J, with 17 bases between. The CDR3 spans 16 residues. The CDR3 is CASSYSTRWSRDGYTF. The CDR3 region has the DNA TGTGCCAGCAGTTACTCCACTAGGTGGTCTCGGGATGGCTACACCTTC.

CDR3 amino acids: CASSLTAGGYYGYTF. CDR3 sequence (DNA): TGTGCCAGCAGCTTAACGGCAGGGGGCTATTATGGCTACACCTTC. The chain has TRBV7-3 and TRBJ1-2; 8 nucleotides match TRBD1. CDR3 length equals 15 residues. J was trimmed by 5 bases and V by 0 bases; bases with no gene match: 5. Germline CDR1 reads SGHTA; CDR2 reads FQGTGA.

This clonotype occurred a few times. The gene calls are TRBV5-1 and TRBJ1-1; D is uncertain. This CDR3 comprises 11 residues. CDR1 is SGHRS, CDR2 YFSETQ, per germline. The V and J ends lost 0 bases and 10 bases respectively, with 7 bases between them. DNA of the CDR3: TGCGCCAGCAGCTTGGATGCGGGAGCTTTCTTT. Its translation is CASSLDAGAFF. The full variable domain, its missing parts supplied by reference TRBV5-1 and TRBJ1-1, is KAGVTQTPRYLIKTRGQQVTLSCSPISGHRSVSWYQQTPGQGLQFLFEYFSETQRNKGNFPGRFSGRQFSNSRSEMNVSTLELGDSALYLCASSLDAGAFFGQGTRLTVV.